This TCR beta chain was sequenced for a study of cytotoxic CD8 clonotypes in ibrutinib-treated CLL. Overall study context: Mean per-sample yields comprised 255,043 productive templates and tens of thousands of productive rearrangements.

Note on this clone: No antigen is known for it.

The CDR3 is 14 residues long. Germline CDR1 reads MDHEN; CDR2 reads SYDVKM. Trimming cost V 10 bases and J 0 bases; bases outside gene matches: 5. Study-level points and caveats: In comparison with age-matched healthy donors, baseline clonality was higher and tracked circulating CD8+ T-cell counts. Treatment left the uncommon public clonotypes either contracted or stable in frequency.

Method: immunoSEQ multiplex PCR; TCRdb's copy keeps in-frame clones and lacks some. The sample contains about 200,000 clones, roughly 77% of which appear only once. The specimen comprised PBMCs, sampled after 12 months of ibrutinib treatment. The chain joins TRBV28 to TRBJ2-2; TRBD1 aligns across 7 bases. The receptor was derived from a human donor with chronic lymphocytic leukemia. The CDR3 nucleotides read TGTGCCATTCCGGGACAGTCGAACACCGGGGAGCTGTTTTTT. Amino acids: CAIPGQSNTGELFF.